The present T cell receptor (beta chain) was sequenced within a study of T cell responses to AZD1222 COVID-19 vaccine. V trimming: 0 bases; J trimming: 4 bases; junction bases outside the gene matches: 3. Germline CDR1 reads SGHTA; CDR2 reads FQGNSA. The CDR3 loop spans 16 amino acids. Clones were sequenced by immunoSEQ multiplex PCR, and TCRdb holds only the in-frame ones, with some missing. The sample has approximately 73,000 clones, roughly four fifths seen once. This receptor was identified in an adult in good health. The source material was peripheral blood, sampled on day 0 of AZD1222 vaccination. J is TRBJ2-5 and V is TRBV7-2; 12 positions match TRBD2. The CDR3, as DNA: TGTGCCAGCAGCTTAGCAGCTAGCGGGGGGGTAGAGACCCAGTACTTC. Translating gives CASSLAASGGVETQYF.